Following are 10 T cell receptor beta chains from one sample sequenced in a study of blood T cell repertoires in COVID-19. Only in-frame clones appear in the TCRdb table, and some are missing; sequencing was by immunoSEQ multiplex PCR. Of some 300,000 clones listed, around 88% are singletons. Sequenced input: peripheral blood. These TCRs come from a woman in her twenties or thirties who had recovered from COVID-19.

The chain combines TRBV3-1 (or the pseudogene TRBV3-2) with TRBJ1-5, with 9 bases identical to TRBD1. Germline CDR1 reads LGHDT; CDR2 reads YNNKEL (reference sequence). V trimming: 2 bases; J trimming: 4 bases; junction bases outside the gene matches: 3. CDR3 length: 15 residues. CDR3 residues: CASSQKQGANQPQHF. Here the CDR3 DNA reads TGTGCCAGCAGCCAAAAACAGGGGGCAAATCAGCCCCAGCATTTT.

The genes are TRBV30 and TRBJ1-2; 8 bases line up with TRBD1. In germline, CDR1 is GTSNPN, CDR2 SVGIG (reference sequence). CDR3 size: 16 residues. With V trimmed by 0 bases and J by 4 bases, 10 bases remained unmatched. The CDR3 protein is CAWSVYMSGGSYGYTF. For the CDR3, the DNA is TGTGCCTGGAGTGTATATATGTCAGGGGGCAGCTATGGCTACACCTTC.

This clone was seen a few times. This chain links TRBV28 with TRBJ1-3; D is unclear. The germline CDR1 and CDR2 sequences are MDHEN and SYDVKM. The CDR3 contains 14 residues. Trimming cost V 6 bases and J 0 bases, with 9 bases left between them. CDR3 DNA: TGTGCCAGCAGCGACATTGGCTCTGGAAACACCATATATTTT. Amino acid sequence: CASSDIGSGNTIYF.

The J gene is TRBJ2-3, the V gene TRBV10-3; perhaps TRBD2 as D (6 bases). CDR3 length: 16 amino acids. Trimming took 0 bases from V and 2 from J, leaving 12 bases between them. The V gene's germline CDR1 is ENHRY and CDR2 SYGVKD. The CDR3 bases are TGTGCCATCAGTGAGTCGGGACGGGAGATCACAGATACGCAGTATTTT. Its protein is CAISESGREITDTQYF.

The V call is TRBV6-2 or TRBV6-3, the J call TRBJ1-5; unclear D gene. Germline CDR1 MNHEY, CDR2 SVGEGT. V lost 4 bases, J lost 5 bases, and 9 bases lay in between. The CDR3 extends over 13 amino acids. CDR3 sequence: CASSSADYQPQHF. Here the CDR3 DNA reads TGTGCCAGCAGTTCGGCCGACTATCAGCCCCAGCATTTT.

The chain carries TRBV6-5 and TRBJ1-2, with TRBD1 matching 7 bases. V lost 7 bases and J lost 5; bases outside the gene matches: 7. Germline V lookup: CDR1 MNHEY, CDR2 SVGAGI. CDR3 length: 13 residues. The CDR3 spells CASIWAGGYGYTF. DNA for the CDR3: TGTGCCAGCATCTGGGCAGGGGGATATGGCTACACCTTC.

The chain carries TRBV2 and TRBJ1-2; D uncertain. Trimming left V 1 base short and J 4 bases short, with 4 bases between. The germline gives CDR1 SNHLY, CDR2 FYNNEI. The CDR3 sequence is 12 residues long. The CDR3 DNA follows: TGTGCCAGCAGTGAAGTCGGCTATGGCTACACCTTC. It yields the protein CASSEVGYGYTF.

V is TRBV5-4 and J is TRBJ2-3, with a weak D call TRBD1 (7 bases). V was clipped by 4 bases and J by 0 bases, with 15 bases between them. The CDR3 is 16 amino acids. CDR1 is SGHNT and CDR2 is YYREEE in the germline V gene (reference sequence). The CDR3 DNA reads as TGTGCCAGCAGCCCCAGGGGGGCACAAAGCACAGATACGCAGTATTTT. Encoded protein: CASSPRGAQSTDTQYF.

In this sample, this clone turned up a few times. The chain recombines TRBV28 with TRBJ1-1; a possible D gene is TRBD1 (5 bases). This CDR3 region has 12 residues. In germline, CDR1 is MDHEN, CDR2 SYDVKM. The V end was cut by 7 bases, the J end by 3 bases, with 9 bases between. The CDR3, as DNA: TGTGCCAGCACAAGACAGCACACTGAAGCTTTCTTT. Translating it yields CASTRQHTEAFF.

The sample holds one count of this clone. The genes are TRBV6-4 and TRBJ2-5, with TRBD2 matching 13 bases. This CDR3 region has 18 residues. After removal of 7 bases from V and 0 bases from J, the junction contained 11 bases not matched to a gene. CDR1 and CDR2 from the germline V gene are MRHNA and SNTAGT. DNA of the CDR3: TGTGCCAGCACTACGGTCCGGGGACTAGCGGGGTACCAAGAGACCCAGTACTTC. Its protein product is CASTTVRGLAGYQETQYF.